This T cell receptor (beta chain) was captured by sequencing in a study of post-analysis software for immune sequencing data. Background on the study: Relapsing-remitting, secondary progressive and progressive-relapsing multiple sclerosis courses were included. Overall study results and limits: Same-batch samples co-clustered strongly by F measure. Relative to controls, patients with multiple sclerosis showed significantly lower normalized Chao1 diversity. TRBV5-6, TRBV5-1 and TRBV20-1 belonged to a set of roughly 5 TRBV segments that were more frequent in patients than controls.

This clonotype has only a few counts. The antigen is unknown. The germline CDR1 and CDR2 sequences are MGHRA and YSYEKL. V gave up 0 bases and J gave up 4 bases, with 11 bases separating them. The CDR3 has 15 residues. Unique-molecular-identifier-tagged TCR beta cDNA libraries were used. Each batch of about 0.9 to 10 million T cells produced around 460,000 cDNA molecules. MiXCR was run by TCRdb on the PCR reads, yielding one entry per CDR3 protein. The sample gives around 710,000 distinct CDR3 sequences, around 42% of which show up once; roughly 5% is in the top ten. Sequenced: blood. This chain links TRBV4-1 with TRBJ2-3; D possibly corresponds to TRBD1 (6 bases). The source of this sequence is a girl between 5 and 17 years old with multiple sclerosis. The DNA for the CDR3 is TGCGCCAGCAGCCAAGATAGGGCAGGGGCAGATACGCAGTATTTT. Its protein is CASSQDRAGADTQYF.